These 21 T cell receptor beta chains came from one sample sequenced in a study of cytomegalovirus exposure and HLA in healthy donors. The PCR employed 60 Vbeta primers together with 13 Jbeta primers. Some clones are missing from TCRdb's copy, which holds only in-frame ones; the method was immunoSEQ multiplex PCR. The sample consists of roughly 160,000 clones, roughly 79% of them appearing once. What was sequenced was PBMCs. The receptors originated from a man between 25 and 39 years old in good health and CMV-seronegative.

This chain links TRBV29-1 with TRBJ2-1; D is uncertain. The CDR3 loop spans 13 amino acids. V dropped 6 bases and J dropped 6 bases, with 15 bases sitting between them. Germline V gene sequence: CDR1 SQVTM, CDR2 ANQGSEA. CDR3 bases: TGCAGCGTGTGGCGGAGTGACCCCAATGAGCAGTTCTTC. Its translation: CSVWRSDPNEQFF.

The rearrangement joins TRBV5-6 to TRBJ2-7, with 8 bases lining up with TRBD2. The CDR3 consists of 14 residues. The germline V gene has CDR1 SGHDT and CDR2 YYEEEE. J was trimmed by 3 bases and V by 5 bases; bases with no gene match: 7. CDR3 in DNA: TGTGCCAGCAGTTGGAGCGGGAGTCTCTACGAGCAGTACTTC. Its translation is CASSWSGSLYEQYF. The variable domain in full, with the rest retrieved from reference TRBV5-6 and TRBJ2-7, is DAGVTQSPTHLIKTRGQQVTLRCSPKSGHDTVSWYQQALGQGPQFIFQYYEEEERQRGNFPDRFSGHQFPNYSSELNVNALLLGDSALYLCASSWSGSLYEQYFGPGTRLTVT.

V usage is TRBV27 and J usage is TRBJ2-5; no clear D gene. The CDR3 has 14 residues. Trimming cost V 3 bases and J 5 bases, with 13 bases left between them. Germline CDR1 is MNHEY and CDR2 is SMNVEV (reference sequence). The DNA of the CDR3 is TGTGCCAGCAGTTTTGTACAGTCACAGGAGACCCAGTACTTC. Amino acid sequence: CASSFVQSQETQYF.

The J gene is TRBJ1-2, the V gene TRBV27, with TRBD1 as a possible D gene (5 bases). Germline lookup yields CDR1 MNHEY and CDR2 SMNVEV (reference sequence). Trimming removed 0 bases from V and 4 bases from J, with 9 bases in between. CDR3 length: 14 residues. CDR3 nucleotide sequence: TGTGCCAGCAGTTTATCCTGGGGGGGCTATGGCTACACCTTC. It codes for CASSLSWGGYGYTF.

V usage is TRBV6-5 and J usage is TRBJ2-5; maybe TRBD2 (6 bases). CDR3 size: 15 residues. V shed 0 bases and J shed 6 bases, with 14 bases lying between them. Germline V gene sequence: CDR1 MNHEY, CDR2 SVGAGI. CDR3 nucleotides: TGTGCCAGCAGTTACTCGATTTACGGGGGAAAGACCCAGTACTTC. Its protein product is CASSYSIYGGKTQYF.

The chain couples TRBV6-6 to TRBJ1-6; D is unresolved. This CDR3 has 14 amino acids. Germline CDR1 reads MNHNY; CDR2 reads SVGAGI (reference sequence). V was trimmed by 2 bases and J by 7 bases, leaving 9 bases between them. The CDR3 nucleotides are TGTGCCAGCAGTTACCCGGAGGAGAATTCACCCCTCCACTTT. This gives the protein CASSYPEENSPLHF.

This rearrangement joins TRBV19 to TRBJ2-7, with D perhaps matching TRBD2 (7 bases). The germline gives CDR1 LNHDA, CDR2 SQIVND (reference sequence). V dropped 3 bases and J dropped 0 bases, with 15 bases sitting between them. The CDR3 consists of 16 residues. The CDR3 here is CASSIGGPLSSYEQYF. As DNA, the CDR3 is TGTGCCAGTAGTATCGGGGGGCCCCTAAGCTCCTACGAGCAGTACTTC.

The chain carries TRBV28 and TRBJ1-1, with D perhaps matching TRBD1 (5 bases). The length of the CDR3 is 12 residues. Trimming left V 8 bases short and J 0 bases short, with 7 bases between. Per germline, CDR1 MDHEN and CDR2 SYDVKM. The CDR3 bases are TGTGCCAGCCAGGGTGTGAACACTGAAGCTTTCTTT. Protein product: CASQGVNTEAFF.

This chain connects TRBV7-9 to TRBJ2-1; D is uncertain. From germline, CDR1 is SEHNR and CDR2 FQNEAQ (reference sequence). Trimming took 1 base from V and 0 from J, leaving 7 bases between them. The length of the CDR3 is 15 residues. CDR3 loop: CASSLVGSSYNEQFF. The CDR3 nucleotides read TGTGCCAGCAGCTTAGTTGGTAGCTCCTACAATGAGCAGTTCTTC.

This clone was seen only a few times. The chain employs TRBV19 and TRBJ1-2; TRBD1 aligns across 11 bases. This CDR3 spans 13 amino acids. With V trimmed by 7 bases and J by 7 bases, 5 bases remained unmatched. Germline V gene sequence: CDR1 LNHDA, CDR2 SQIVND (reference sequence). DNA of the CDR3: TGTGCCAGTAAGGGACAGGGGGAGTCTGGCTACACCTTC. The encoded protein is CASKGQGESGYTF.

J is TRBJ2-2 and V is TRBV5-4; weak D call: TRBD1 (6 bases). The CDR3 sequence is 15 residues long. V was pared by 0 bases and J by 3 bases, with 9 bases between. In germline, CDR1 is SGHNT, CDR2 YYREEE (reference sequence). The CDR3, as DNA: TGTGCCAGCAGCTTGGGCCAGGGGTACACCGGGGAGCTGTTTTTT. Encoded protein: CASSLGQGYTGELFF.

This clone was observed a few times. This sequence joins TRBV6-5 and TRBJ2-3; 7 bases match TRBD1. The CDR3 is 15 amino acids. Per germline, CDR1 MNHEY and CDR2 SVGAGI. V was clipped by 6 bases and J by 6 bases; unmatched bases: 12. CDR3 sequence (DNA): TGTGCCAGCAGCCGACAGGGAATACAGCGGGATACGCAGTATTTT. Its translation: CASSRQGIQRDTQYF.

The gene calls are TRBV4-1 and TRBJ1-5; TRBD1 aligns across 7 bases. Looked up from germline, CDR1 is MGHRA and CDR2 is YSYEKL. The CDR3 has 16 residues. Unmatched junction bases numbered 9, after V lost 4 bases and J lost 3 bases. CDR3 nucleotides: TGCGCCAGCAGCCCCCTGACAGGGACTCTCAATCAGCCCCAGCATTTT. Translated: CASSPLTGTLNQPQHF.

The chain has TRBV4-3 and TRBJ2-3; D remains unclear. Germline CDR1 LGHNA, CDR2 YSLEER. V lost 2 bases, J lost 2 bases, and 5 bases lay in between. This CDR3 comprises 13 residues. Here the CDR3 reads CASSQPNTDTQYF. CDR3 nucleotide sequence: TGCGCCAGCAGCCAACCTAACACAGATACGCAGTATTTT.

As for this clone: At one end, the junction sequence differs from germline, possibly due to a read error. This chain joins TRBV7-9 and TRBJ2-7; 7 bases align to TRBD1. The CDR3 has 14 residues. The germline V gene encodes CDR1 SEHNR and CDR2 FQNEAQ (reference sequence). The chain's CDR3 is CSSSLGQGAYEQYF. The CDR3 nucleotides read TGTTCCAGCAGCTTAGGGCAGGGGGCCTACGAGCAGTACTTC.

The V gene is TRBV5-6, the J gene TRBJ1-1; D is unclear. The V end was cut by 2 bases, the J end by 4 bases, with 12 bases between. The CDR3 spans 14 residues. CDR1 and CDR2 (germline): SGHDT, YYEEEE. CDR3 sequence: CASSFTGLSTEAFF. The CDR3 DNA reads TGTGCCAGCAGCTTTACGGGGTTGAGCACTGAAGCTTTCTTT.

This clone was recorded a few times. The rearrangement uses TRBV4-1 and TRBJ2-6; 9 positions match TRBD1. CDR3 length: 19 amino acids. Looked up from germline, CDR1 is MGHRA and CDR2 is YSYEKL. Unmatched junction bases numbered 10, after V lost 3 bases and J lost 1 base. As DNA, the CDR3 is TGCGCCAGCAGCCACGACCGGGACAGGGTGTCTTCTGGGGCCAACGTCCTGACTTTC. Its translation: CASSHDRDRVSSGANVLTF.

This clone has a single count. V is TRBV5-1 and J is TRBJ1-2; D gene uncertain. Per germline, CDR1 SGHRS and CDR2 YFSETQ. This CDR3 has 14 residues. V lost 7 bases to trimming and J lost 3 bases, with 16 bases between them. The CDR3 nucleotides are TGCGCCAGCCAAACCGGGGAGCCGGACTATGGCTACACCTTC. Translated, it gives CASQTGEPDYGYTF.

The chain recombines TRBV27 with TRBJ2-4; D gene ambiguous. Deletions cut 5 bases from V and 6 bases from J, with 23 bases between. Germline lookup yields CDR1 MNHEY and CDR2 SMNVEV (reference sequence). This CDR3 is built from 17 residues. DNA for the CDR3: TGTGCCAGCAGTCTTGCAAAGAAGGCCACGACATCAAACATTCAGTACTTC. It encodes CASSLAKKATTSNIQYF.

The chain recombines TRBV6-1 with TRBJ2-3; possibly TRBD1 for D (6 bases). The CDR3 runs to 14 residues. The germline gives CDR1 MNHNS, CDR2 SASEGT. V shed 0 bases and J shed 5 bases, with 9 bases lying between them. CDR3 protein: CASSEANRVDTQYF. The DNA for the CDR3 is TGTGCCAGCAGTGAAGCGAACAGGGTAGATACGCAGTATTTT.

This sequence joins TRBV5-1 and TRBJ2-5, with TRBD1 matching 9 bases. CDR3 size: 15 residues. CDR1 and CDR2 (germline): SGHRS, YFSETQ. Germline trimming cut 0 bases from V and 6 bases from J; bases unmatched to any gene: 6. This CDR3 is CASSLGGQGAKTQYF. The CDR3 DNA follows: TGCGCCAGCAGCTTGGGGGGACAGGGCGCAAAGACCCAGTACTTC.